The 21 T cell receptor beta chains reported below all come from one sample, sequenced in a study of siplizumab effects on memory and regulatory T cells. Clones were sequenced by immunoSEQ multiplex PCR, and TCRdb holds only the in-frame ones, with some missing. The repertoire consists of tens of thousands of clones, with roughly 90% occurring once and the leading ten covering approximately 0.25%. Material for sequencing was naive CD4+ T cells sorted from blood. These receptors originate from a human donor in good health.

This chain connects TRBV7-3 to TRBJ2-7; possible D gene TRBD2, 6 bases. Trimming shortened V by 0 bases and J by 2 bases, and 8 bases separated the two germline ends. The CDR3 contains 14 residues. Germline V gene sequence: CDR1 SGHTA, CDR2 FQGTGA. Here the CDR3 reads CASSLTRDTYEQYF. CDR3 DNA sequence: TGTGCCAGCAGCTTAACGCGGGATACCTACGAGCAGTACTTC.

This chain connects TRBV5-1 to TRBJ2-3; TRBD1 is a possible D gene (6 bases). Trimming removed 1 base from V and 0 bases from J, with 9 bases in between. The CDR3 length is 15 residues. Germline CDR1 is SGHRS and CDR2 is YFSETQ. The CDR3 is CASSLWGPSTDTQYF. CDR3 nucleotides: TGCGCCAGCAGCTTGTGGGGGCCTAGCACAGATACGCAGTATTTT.

This chain joins TRBV7-9 and TRBJ1-4, with D hard to call. The CDR3 has 14 amino acids. V lost 5 bases and J 8 bases, leaving 15 bases between the germline ends. Per germline, CDR1 SEHNR and CDR2 FQNEAQ (reference sequence). The CDR3 nucleotides read TGTGCCAGCAGCGACACGGGGAAAGGAGAAAAACTGTTTTTT. Translation: CASSDTGKGEKLFF.

As DNA, the CDR3 is TGTGCCAGCAGCTCGGACAGGGGGTCCACTGAAGCTTTCTTT. It encodes CASSSDRGSTEAFF. V is TRBV7-9 and J is TRBJ1-1; 10 positions match TRBD1. Germline V gives CDR1 SEHNR, CDR2 FQNEAQ (reference sequence). The CDR3 has 14 amino acids. The trim removed 4 bases at V and 4 bases at J, leaving 3 bases unmatched.

As concerns this clone: Sequence at one end of the junction differs from germline and may be a read error. V is TRBV6-5 and J is TRBJ1-6; D might be TRBD1 (5 bases). This CDR3 has 16 residues. Germline V gene lookup returns CDR1 MNHEY and CDR2 SVGAGI. CDR3: CVSSSDKRAYNSPLHF. Here the CDR3 DNA reads TGTGTCAGCAGTTCGGACAAAAGGGCCTATAATTCACCCCTCCACTTT.

V gene TRBV4-1 combines with J gene TRBJ2-7; weak D call: TRBD2 (6 bases). This CDR3 contains 15 residues. CDR1 is MGHRA, CDR2 YSYEKL, per germline. V shed 0 bases and J shed 6 bases, with 15 bases lying between them. CDR3 coding DNA: TGCGCCAGCAGCCAAGATGCGGGACCGAGGATCGAGCAGTACTTC. Amino acid sequence: CASSQDAGPRIEQYF.

The sample holds one count of this clone. The gene calls are TRBV5-1 and TRBJ2-2; tentative D call: TRBD1 (6 bases). V lost 0 bases and J lost 4, with 13 bases in between. The CDR3 length is 16 residues. Per the germline V gene, CDR1 is SGHRS and CDR2 is YFSETQ. CDR3 DNA sequence: TGCGCCAGCAGCTTGGAGCCGGGACACTTCACCGGGGAGCTGTTTTTT. Its translation: CASSLEPGHFTGELFF. The whole variable domain, remainder taken from reference TRBV5-1 and TRBJ2-2, is KAGVTQTPRYLIKTRGQQVTLSCSPISGHRSVSWYQQTPGQGLQFLFEYFSETQRNKGNFPGRFSGRQFSNSRSEMNVSTLELGDSALYLCASSLEPGHFTGELFFGEGSRLTVL.

The chain uses TRBV4-1 and TRBJ1-1; 7 bases line up with TRBD1. Germline-derived CDR1 and CDR2 are MGHRA and YSYEKL. Trimming cost V 1 base and J 5 bases; bases outside gene matches: 4. This CDR3 is built from 14 residues. The CDR3 DNA follows: TGCGCCAGCAGCCAAGTTAGGGGGCGGACTGAAGCTTTCTTT. This translates into CASSQVRGRTEAFF.

The rearrangement uses TRBV19 and TRBJ1-5; D not certain. V lost 0 bases, J lost 6 bases, and 12 bases lay in between. The CDR3 sequence is 15 residues long. Germline V gene lookup returns CDR1 LNHDA and CDR2 SQIVND (reference sequence). The CDR3: CASSIDNGRAQPQHF. For the CDR3, the DNA is TGTGCCAGTAGTATAGACAACGGCCGGGCTCAGCCCCAGCATTTT.

The count of this clone is one. This chain uses TRBV19 with TRBJ2-1; the D call may be TRBD1 or TRBD2 (5 bases each). Trimming pared 7 bases from V and 0 bases from J, leaving 16 bases between. Germline V CDR1 and CDR2: LNHDA, SQIVND (reference sequence). The length of the CDR3 is 16 residues. CDR3 nucleotide sequence: TGTGCCAGTACCCCCCCCTGGGGGAGCTCCTACAATGAGCAGTTCTTC. Translated, it gives CASTPPWGSSYNEQFF.

The chain has TRBV19 and TRBJ1-5, with 12 nucleotides matching TRBD1. The germline V gene has CDR1 LNHDA and CDR2 SQIVND (reference sequence). With V trimmed by 3 bases and J by 6 bases, 6 bases remained unmatched. CDR3 length: 16 residues. This chain's CDR3 is CASSIPGTGGLQPQHF. The CDR3 DNA sequence: TGTGCCAGTAGTATTCCCGGGACAGGGGGCCTTCAGCCCCAGCATTTT.

The chain has TRBV27 and TRBJ1-1; unclear D gene. V was trimmed by 2 bases and J by 5 bases, leaving 12 bases between them. This CDR3 has 14 amino acids. Looked up from germline, CDR1 is MNHEY and CDR2 is SMNVEV (reference sequence). The CDR3 loop reads CASSLRVAATEAFF. The CDR3 coding sequence is TGTGCCAGCAGTTTACGGGTGGCGGCAACTGAAGCTTTCTTT.

The chain carries TRBV5-4 and TRBJ2-7; 8 nucleotides agree with TRBD1. CDR3 length equals 14 residues. Looked up from germline, CDR1 is SGHNT and CDR2 is YYREEE (reference sequence). The ends lost 4 bases at V and 4 bases at J; junction bases unmatched: 7. CDR3 amino acids: CASSAGGWMYEQYF. In DNA, the CDR3 is TGTGCCAGCAGCGCAGGGGGCTGGATGTACGAGCAGTACTTC.

The rearrangement joins TRBV7-8 to TRBJ1-4; D is undetermined. The germline V gene has CDR1 SGHVS and CDR2 FQNEAQ. This CDR3 has 13 residues. Trimming cost V 4 bases and J 8 bases, with 11 bases left between them. The DNA for the CDR3 is TGTGCCAGCAGCTCGATGCAAGGAGAAAAACTGTTTTTT. This codes for CASSSMQGEKLFF.

This clone is a singleton in its sample. This chain uses TRBV5-4 with TRBJ2-7; TRBD2 matches at 7 bases. The CDR3 spans 14 residues. Per germline, CDR1 SGHNT and CDR2 YYREEE (reference sequence). J lost 3 bases, V lost 2 bases, and 5 bases had no gene match. Written as DNA, the CDR3 is TGTGCCAGCAGCTTCTCGGGGACTAACTACGAGCAGTACTTC. It specifies CASSFSGTNYEQYF.

V is TRBV5-6 and J is TRBJ2-7, with 7 bases matching TRBD1. Germline assignment: CDR1 SGHDT and CDR2 YYEEEE. The CDR3 covers 15 residues. J lost 6 bases, V lost 3 bases, and 12 bases had no gene match. The CDR3 DNA reads as TGTGCCAGCAGCTCACGCCGTGTAGGGGGCGGCGAGCAGTACTTC. Protein product: CASSSRRVGGGEQYF.

The rearrangement links TRBV6-6 to TRBJ1-5; 7 bases agree with TRBD1. The CDR3 covers 15 residues. CDR1 and CDR2 from the germline V gene are MNHNY and SVGAGI (reference sequence). V was pared by 8 bases and J by 0 bases, with 7 bases of the junction left unmatched. CDR3 in DNA: TGTGCCAGCGCCCCGACAGGGAATAGCAATCAGCCCCAGCATTTT. This encodes CASAPTGNSNQPQHF.

The gene calls are TRBV6-1 and TRBJ2-1, with D possibly called TRBD1 or TRBD2 (7 bases each). There are 14 residues in the CDR3. Trimming took off 7 bases at V and 2 bases at J, with 12 bases between the two ends. Germline V gene lookup returns CDR1 MNHNS and CDR2 SASEGT. The CDR3 loop is CASIRGGTYNEQFF. The CDR3 DNA sequence: TGTGCCAGCATCAGGGGGGGTACCTACAATGAGCAGTTCTTC.

The V gene is TRBV19, the J gene TRBJ1-2; 9 nucleotides align to TRBD1. J was trimmed by 7 bases and V by 0 bases; bases with no gene match: 6. The CDR3 is made up of 15 amino acids. Germline CDR1 is LNHDA and CDR2 is SQIVND (reference sequence). The CDR3 spells CASSIEGTGITGYTF. Here the CDR3 DNA reads TGTGCCAGTAGTATAGAAGGGACAGGGATCACTGGCTACACCTTC.

V is TRBV7-9 and J is TRBJ1-5, with 7 bases lining up with TRBD1. CDR1 is SEHNR, CDR2 FQNEAQ, per germline (reference sequence). The CDR3 length is 14 residues. V lost 5 bases and J lost 4; bases outside the gene matches: 5. CDR3 residues: CASSPDRANQPQHF. The CDR3 DNA reads as TGTGCCAGCAGCCCCGACAGGGCGAATCAGCCCCAGCATTTT.

The chain links TRBV30 to TRBJ2-1; no clear D. With 1 base removed from V and 6 bases from J, the gap between germline ends came to 13 bases. Germline V gives CDR1 GTSNPN, CDR2 SVGIG (reference sequence). This CDR3 spans 14 amino acids. The CDR3 bases are TGTGCCTGGAGTGCCTGGGGTGGTAGCAATGAGCAGTTCTTC. Translated: CAWSAWGGSNEQFF.